This T cell receptor beta chain was obtained from a study of OX40 agonist ivuxolimab in advanced cancers. General study results and limits: CD8+ T cells were the subset that, on average, had more expanded clones than CD4+.

With respect to this clone: Its antigen is unidentified.

Using immunoSEQ multiplex PCR, the repertoire was profiled, and TCRdb retains in-frame clones only, with some absent. The sample lists tens of thousands of clones, roughly 84% occurring once. The specimen was CD4+ or CD8+ T cells sorted from blood, collected in a trial of the OX40 agonist ivuxolimab. The sequence was collected from an adult with an advanced solid tumor such as melanoma, head and neck, liver or kidney cancer.

DNA of the CDR3: TGTGCCAGCAGCGTAGGAGGCCCCTCAGGGGCCTACGAGCAGTACTTC. It specifies CASSVGGPSGAYEQYF. The chain joins TRBV9 to TRBJ2-7; possibly TRBD1 for D (6 bases). Germline V lookup: CDR1 SGDLS, CDR2 YYNGEE. This CDR3 has 16 amino acids. V was cut by 0 bases and J by 2 bases, with 15 bases left in between.